A single sample is the source of the 6 T cell receptor beta chains below, sequenced in a study of chemoradiotherapy in HPV16-positive cancers. The repertoire was sequenced with immunoSEQ multiplex PCR; TCRdb's copy has only in-frame clones and lacks some. The data show some 200 clones, approximately 91% seen once. The specimen was tumor tissue, collected from a patient who underwent chemoradiotherapy. Every receptor here comes from a human donor with HPV-associated anogenital cancer.

The gene calls are TRBV11-1 and TRBJ2-7; D possibly corresponds to TRBD1 (5 bases). Germline lookup yields CDR1 SGHAT and CDR2 FQDESV (reference sequence). Trimming cost V 5 bases and J 2 bases, with 22 bases left between them. The length of the CDR3 is 17 residues. The CDR3 region has the DNA TGTGCCAGCAGCCCAATCGGATTTCAGGGTGGGCCCTACGAGCAGTACTTC. This gives the protein CASSPIGFQGGPYEQYF.

Only a few counts were recorded for this clone. V gene TRBV9 combines with J gene TRBJ2-7; a weak D match, TRBD2 (7 bases). This CDR3 has 12 amino acids. CDR1 SGDLS and CDR2 YYNGEE come from the germline V gene. Between the trimmed V and J ends, which lost 5 bases and 5 bases, there was a span of 11 bases. CDR3 in DNA: TGTGCCAGCAGTGGGGAGGGGGACGAGCAGTACTTC. Protein product: CASSGEGDEQYF.

This clone was found once. At one end, the junction sequence differs from germline, possibly due to a read error. The V call is TRBV20-1, the J call TRBJ1-2; 8 nucleotides line up with TRBD1. CDR3 length equals 11 residues. CDR1 and CDR2 from the germline V gene are DFQATT and SNEGSKA (reference sequence). The CDR3 protein is CSARDAGQGYF. CDR3 coding DNA: TGCAGTGCAAGGGACGCCGGACAGGGATATTTC.

This clone occurred a few times. This chain uses TRBV2 with TRBJ1-1; maybe TRBD1 (6 bases). Trimming cost V 2 bases and J 3 bases, with 10 bases left between them. This CDR3 comprises 14 residues. Germline CDR1 and CDR2: SNHLY and FYNNEI. Here the CDR3 reads CASSEQGLDTEAFF. The CDR3 bases are TGTGCCAGCAGTGAACAGGGGCTCGACACTGAAGCTTTCTTT. The whole variable domain, filled in from reference TRBV2 and TRBJ1-1, reads EPEVTQTPSHQVTQMGQEVILRCVPISNHLYFYWYRQILGQKVEFLVSFYNNEISEKSEIFDDQFSVERPDGSNFTLKIRSTKLEDSAMYFCASSEQGLDTEAFFGQGTRLTVV.

This chain joins TRBV7-2 and TRBJ2-7, with D maybe TRBD2 (6 bases). Deletions cut 1 base from V and 7 bases from J, with 14 bases between. The CDR3 contains 14 residues. Germline loops: CDR1 SGHTA, CDR2 FQGNSA. CDR3 DNA: TGTGCCAGCAGCTTAGGTTCTAGCGCGAGGGAGCAGTACTTC. As protein: CASSLGSSAREQYF.

The chain combines TRBV12-5 with TRBJ2-7; no clear D. The germline V and J ends were trimmed by 6 bases and 1 base, with 19 bases remaining between them. CDR1 and CDR2 from the germline V gene are LGHNT and FRNRAP. The CDR3 is 16 amino acids. The CDR3 spells CASGLPPQILSYEQYF. The CDR3, as DNA: TGTGCTAGTGGGCTGCCGCCCCAAATTCTATCCTACGAGCAGTACTTC.